The subject of this entry is one TCR beta chain. The data were obtained in a study of PD-L1 blockade in urothelial cancer. The overall study: Patients commenced intravenous atezolizumab, 1,200 mg every 3 weeks, in 2014. Each participant's history included 0 to 3 prior chemotherapy regimens. Samples of blood were analyzed 3 weeks (second dose) and 6 weeks after treatment start. Blood samples contained a median around 130,000 T cells.

Assay: immunoSEQ multiplex PCR; the TCRdb copy retains only in-frame clones and omits some. The table records 95,000 to 100,000 clones, around 87% of them present only once. This CDR3 has 13 residues. V was cut by 7 bases and J by 6 bases, with 13 bases left in between. The V gene's germline CDR1 is LNHDA and CDR2 SQIVND (reference sequence). The time point: pretreatment peripheral blood. The chain combines TRBV19 with TRBJ1-5, with no clear D. The specimen was PBMCs, collected around atezolizumab (anti-PD-L1) treatment. This clonotype was sampled from a man between 60 and 70 years old with urothelial cancer. This chain's CDR3 is CASMGRPGQPQHF. The CDR3, as DNA: TGTGCCAGTATGGGGAGGCCGGGTCAGCCCCAGCATTTT.